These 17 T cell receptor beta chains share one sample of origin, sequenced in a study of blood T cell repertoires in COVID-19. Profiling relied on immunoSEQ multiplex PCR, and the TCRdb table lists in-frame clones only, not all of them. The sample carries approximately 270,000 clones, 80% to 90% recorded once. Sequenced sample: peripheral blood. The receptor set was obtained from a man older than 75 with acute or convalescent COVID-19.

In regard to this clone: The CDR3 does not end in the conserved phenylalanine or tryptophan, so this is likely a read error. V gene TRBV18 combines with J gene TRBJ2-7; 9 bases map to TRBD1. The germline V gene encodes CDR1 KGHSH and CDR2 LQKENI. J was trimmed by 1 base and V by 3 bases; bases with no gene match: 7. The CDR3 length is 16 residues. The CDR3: CASSPKPGQGSYEQYL. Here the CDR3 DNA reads TGTGCCAGCTCACCGAAGCCGGGACAGGGTTCCTACGAGCAGTACCTC.

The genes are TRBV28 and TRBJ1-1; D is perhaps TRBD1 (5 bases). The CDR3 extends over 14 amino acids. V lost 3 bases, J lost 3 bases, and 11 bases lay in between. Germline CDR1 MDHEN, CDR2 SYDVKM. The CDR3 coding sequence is TGTGCCAGCAGTTTCTGGCAGGGATACACTGAAGCTTTCTTT. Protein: CASSFWQGYTEAFF.

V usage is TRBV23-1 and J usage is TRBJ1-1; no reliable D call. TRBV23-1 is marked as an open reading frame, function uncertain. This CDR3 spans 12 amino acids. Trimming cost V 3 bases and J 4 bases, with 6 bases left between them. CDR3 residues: CASSQVSTEAFF. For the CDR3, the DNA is TGCGCCAGCAGTCAGGTGAGCACTGAAGCTTTCTTT.

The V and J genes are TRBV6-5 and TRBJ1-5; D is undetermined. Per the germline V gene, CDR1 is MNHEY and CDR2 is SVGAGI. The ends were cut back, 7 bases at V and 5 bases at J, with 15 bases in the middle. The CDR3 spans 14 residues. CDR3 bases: TGTGCCAGCACCCCGGCCGCGGCCGATCAGCCCCAGCATTTT. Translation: CASTPAAADQPQHF.

The CDR3 loop is CASSLWGQGLNYGYTF. CDR3 coding DNA: TGTGCCAGCAGCTTGTGGGGACAGGGCCTTAACTATGGCTACACCTTC. J is TRBJ1-2 and V is TRBV7-2; 9 bases are a match to TRBD1. In germline, CDR1 is SGHTA, CDR2 FQGNSA. The CDR3 totals 16 residues. V shed 3 bases, J shed 1 base, and the junction held 6 bases outside the gene matches.

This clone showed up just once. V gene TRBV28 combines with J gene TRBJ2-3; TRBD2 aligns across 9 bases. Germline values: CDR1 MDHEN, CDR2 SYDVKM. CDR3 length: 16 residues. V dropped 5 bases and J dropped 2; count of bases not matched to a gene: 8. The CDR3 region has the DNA TGTGCCAGCAGTCCCTACCTAGCGGGGTACACAGATACGCAGTATTTT. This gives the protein CASSPYLAGYTDTQYF.

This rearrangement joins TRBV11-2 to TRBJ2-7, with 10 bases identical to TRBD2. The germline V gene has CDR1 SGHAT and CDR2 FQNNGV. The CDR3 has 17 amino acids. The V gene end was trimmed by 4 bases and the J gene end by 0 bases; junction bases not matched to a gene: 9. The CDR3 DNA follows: TGTGCCAGCAGCTCGGGACTAGCGTTAAAGAGCTCCTACGAGCAGTACTTC. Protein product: CASSSGLALKSSYEQYF.

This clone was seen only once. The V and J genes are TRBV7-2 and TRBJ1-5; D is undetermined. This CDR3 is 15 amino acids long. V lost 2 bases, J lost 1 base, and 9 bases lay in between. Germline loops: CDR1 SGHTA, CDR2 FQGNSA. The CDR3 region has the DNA TGTGCCAGCAGCTTAAACGGCAGGAGCAATCAGCCCCAGCATTTT. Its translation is CASSLNGRSNQPQHF.

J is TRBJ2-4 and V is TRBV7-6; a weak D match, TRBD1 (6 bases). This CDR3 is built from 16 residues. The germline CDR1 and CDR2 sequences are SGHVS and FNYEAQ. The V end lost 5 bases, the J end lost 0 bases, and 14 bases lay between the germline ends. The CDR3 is CASSPGTPLAKNIQYF. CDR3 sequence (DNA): TGTGCCAGCAGCCCCGGGACACCTTTAGCCAAAAACATTCAGTACTTC.

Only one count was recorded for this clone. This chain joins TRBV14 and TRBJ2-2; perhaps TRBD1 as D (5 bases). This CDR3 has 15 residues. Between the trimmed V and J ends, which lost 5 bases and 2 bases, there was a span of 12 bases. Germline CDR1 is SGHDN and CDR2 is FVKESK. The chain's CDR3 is CASSGQSPNTGELFF. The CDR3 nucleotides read TGTGCCAGCAGCGGACAATCTCCCAACACCGGGGAGCTGTTTTTT.

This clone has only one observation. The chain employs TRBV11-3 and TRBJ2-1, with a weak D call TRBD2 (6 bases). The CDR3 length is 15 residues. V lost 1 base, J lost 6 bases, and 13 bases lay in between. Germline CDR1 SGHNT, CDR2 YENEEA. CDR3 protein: CASSLAGALINEQFF. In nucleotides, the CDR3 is TGTGCCAGCAGCTTAGCGGGAGCTCTCATCAATGAGCAGTTCTTC.

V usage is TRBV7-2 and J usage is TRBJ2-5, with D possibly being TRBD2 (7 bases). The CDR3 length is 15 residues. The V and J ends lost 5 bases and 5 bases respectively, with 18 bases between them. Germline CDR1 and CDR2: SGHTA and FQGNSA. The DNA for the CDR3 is TGTGCCAGCAGCCCCAACCCCGGGGGGCGGGAGACCCAGTACTTC. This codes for CASSPNPGGRETQYF.

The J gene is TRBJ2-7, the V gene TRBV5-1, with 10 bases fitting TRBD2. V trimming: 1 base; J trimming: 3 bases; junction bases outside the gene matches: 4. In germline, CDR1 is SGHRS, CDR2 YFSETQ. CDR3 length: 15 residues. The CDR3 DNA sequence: TGCGCCAGCAGCTTGACTAGCGGGGATTTCTACGAGCAGTACTTC. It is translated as CASSLTSGDFYEQYF. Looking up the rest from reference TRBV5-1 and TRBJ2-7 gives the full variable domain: KAGVTQTPRYLIKTRGQQVTLSCSPISGHRSVSWYQQTPGQGLQFLFEYFSETQRNKGNFPGRFSGRQFSNSRSEMNVSTLELGDSALYLCASSLTSGDFYEQYFGPGTRLTVT.

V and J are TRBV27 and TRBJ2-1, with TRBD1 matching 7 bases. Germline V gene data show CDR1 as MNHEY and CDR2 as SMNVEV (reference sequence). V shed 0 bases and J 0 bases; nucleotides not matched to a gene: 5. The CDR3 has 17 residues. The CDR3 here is CASSLSRGRRSYNEQFF. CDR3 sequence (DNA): TGTGCCAGCAGTTTATCGAGGGGGCGCCGCTCCTACAATGAGCAGTTCTTC.

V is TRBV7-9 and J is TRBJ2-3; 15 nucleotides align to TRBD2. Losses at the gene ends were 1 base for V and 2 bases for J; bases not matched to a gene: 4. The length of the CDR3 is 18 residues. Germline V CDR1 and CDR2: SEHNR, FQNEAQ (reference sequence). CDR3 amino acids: CASSLGTSGGAPTDTQYF. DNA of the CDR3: TGTGCCAGCAGCTTAGGGACTAGCGGGGGGGCACCCACAGATACGCAGTATTTT.

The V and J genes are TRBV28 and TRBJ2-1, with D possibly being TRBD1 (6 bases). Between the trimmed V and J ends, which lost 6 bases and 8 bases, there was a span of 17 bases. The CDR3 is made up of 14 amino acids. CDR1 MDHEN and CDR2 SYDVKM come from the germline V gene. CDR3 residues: CASRPYREIYEQFF. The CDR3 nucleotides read TGTGCCAGCAGACCTTACAGGGAAATATATGAGCAGTTCTTC.

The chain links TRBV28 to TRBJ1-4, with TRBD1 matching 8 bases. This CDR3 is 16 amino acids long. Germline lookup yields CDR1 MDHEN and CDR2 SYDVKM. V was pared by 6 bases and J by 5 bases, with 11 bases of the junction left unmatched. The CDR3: CASSVQQGGRNEKLFF. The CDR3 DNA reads TGTGCCAGCAGCGTCCAACAGGGGGGGAGAAATGAAAAACTGTTTTTT. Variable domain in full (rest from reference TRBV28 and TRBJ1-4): DVKVTQSSRYLVKRTGEKVFLECVQDMDHENMFWYRQDPGLGLRLIYFSYDVKMKEKGDIPEGYSVSREKKERFSLILESASTNQTSMYLCASSVQQGGRNEKLFFGSGTQLSVL.